This TCR beta chain comes out of a study of TIL therapy for anti-PD-1-resistant metastatic lung cancer (dated by TCRdb to the early 2020s). In the study overall: Enrolled patients had a median age of about 50 years (range about 38-75) and a median tumor PD-L1 proportion score of 4.5% to 6.5%. A median non-synonymous tumor mutation burden of under 1.9 mutations per megabase was determined across the cohort by whole-exome sequencing. T cell receptor beta sequencing of tumor and peripheral blood was used to follow clonotypes across the tumor, the expanded TIL product and serial blood samples. The cohort was composed predominantly of lung adenocarcinoma, with four EGFR-mutant and two ALK-rearranged tumors included, and half of patients were identified as current or former smokers. The investigation overall reported the following: Clonal turnover during TIL culture was high, and many clones enriched in the product were not detected in the baseline tumor, suggesting clonal contraction rather than faithful expansion. The study protocol defined all tumor marker inferences as exploratory. Higher clonality and lower diversity were observed in expanded TIL cultures than in baseline intratumoral T cells (median clonality 6% vs 31%, p < 0.0001). Generalizability was limited because the cohort was highly selected, with more treatment-naive, never-smoker and oncogene-addicted patients included than is typical.

Explained via the paper, the time point label denotes: pre-treatment sample, taken before nivolumab and TIL therapy. The baseline tumor samples were excised metastases, mostly pleural nodules or supraclavicular lymph nodes, taken from the same resection that was used to grow TIL. Tumors were collected before any PD-1/PD-L1 blockade, after which patients were given nivolumab, and patients who progressed were given lymphodepletion, an infusion of expanded TIL and IL-2. Adults with stage 4 NSCLC were enrolled from October 2017 to early 2020 in a dual-center phase I trial. The samples were obtained from a phase I trial that was single-arm and open-label and tested tumor-infiltrating lymphocyte therapy combined with nivolumab in advanced non-small cell lung cancer. For each resected tumor, portions were snap-frozen in liquid nitrogen and kept at -80 degrees C. Tumor regions of interest were chosen on H&E sections by laser-capture macrodissection, pulverized into approximately 15 mg aliquots, and extracted with Qiagen Allprep kits.

This clone was detected only a few times. Its target antigen remains unknown. Qualities for individual bases were not recorded, and no much larger clone is one base off. Using bias-controlled multiplex PCR with the immunoSEQ v3 hsTCRB kit, the TCR beta CDR3 regions were amplified from genomic DNA. An Illumina NextSeq 500 was used to sequence the TCR libraries, reaching some 2 million read pairs at survey level or roughly 5-6.5 million at deep level. The authors' pipeline ran thus. The immunoSEQ Analyzer software assigned V, D and J genes, filtered out non-productive sequences, and reported clonality. To compare repertoires between infused TIL and blood, productive Simpson clonality was used along with the Morisita overlap index of productive TRB rearrangements. This immuneACCESS table, as held by TCRdb, lists in-frame sequences with V and J called but not all clones. Of the missing ones, under half trace to an unresolved V gene in checked studies; the others have no known cause. V and J calls and clone size are copied from that table; D and trimming were computed from the DNA. The table for this sample lists approximately 95,000 clones; less than 70% of them were counted only once. Of the sample, about 10% falls within the top ten clones.

Sequenced here: tumor tissue, sampled at baseline. The sequence came from a person aged 25 to 85 with non-small cell lung cancer.

The CDR3 region has the sequence CASSSGQGGWTGELFF. Here is the DNA: TGCGCCAGCAGCTCAGGACAGGGAGGTTGGACCGGGGAGCTGTTTTTT. Here the chain combines TRBV5-1 and TRBJ2-2; TRBD1 fits 8 bases in the junction. The CDR1 and CDR2 encoded by the germline V gene are SGHRS and YFSETQ. V ends up 3 bases short and J 5 bases short, with an unmatched junction base count of 9. The cysteine opens and the phenylalanine closes a CDR3 of 16 amino acids. Only the CDR3 DNA is retained, 48 bases long and in frame from the first base. With the portions outside the CDR3 filled from the reference TRBV5-1 and TRBJ2-2 genes, the complete variable region becomes KAGVTQTPRYLIKTRGQQVTLSCSPISGHRSVSWYQQTPGQGLQFLFEYFSETQRNKGNFPGRFSGRQFSNSRSEMNVSTLELGDSALYLCASSSGQGGWTGELFFGEGSRLTVL.